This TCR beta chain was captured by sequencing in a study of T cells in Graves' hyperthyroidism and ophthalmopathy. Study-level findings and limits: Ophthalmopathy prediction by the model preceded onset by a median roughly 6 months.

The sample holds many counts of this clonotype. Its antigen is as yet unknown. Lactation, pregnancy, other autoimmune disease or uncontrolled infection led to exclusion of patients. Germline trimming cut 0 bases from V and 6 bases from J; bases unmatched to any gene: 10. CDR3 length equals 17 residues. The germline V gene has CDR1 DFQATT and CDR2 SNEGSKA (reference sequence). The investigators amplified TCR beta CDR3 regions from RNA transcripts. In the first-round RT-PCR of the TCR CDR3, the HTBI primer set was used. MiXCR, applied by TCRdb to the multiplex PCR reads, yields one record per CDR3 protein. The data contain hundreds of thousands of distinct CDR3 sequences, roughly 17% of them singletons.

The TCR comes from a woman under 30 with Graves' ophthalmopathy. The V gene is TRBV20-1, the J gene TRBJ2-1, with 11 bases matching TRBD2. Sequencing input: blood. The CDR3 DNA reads TGCAGTGCTAGAGATAAGAAAACTAGCGGGAGTTTCAATGAGCAGTTCTTC. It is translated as CSARDKKTSGSFNEQFF.